This TCR beta chain was found in a study of shared clonotypes between healthy human individuals (dated by TCRdb to about 2020). Concerning the study at large: A couple of women and a few men aged 18 to 49 years were included in the cohort. For each donor, three plates each were used for CD4 naive and CD4 memory, two plates were used for CD8 naive, and one plate was used for CD8 memory. To estimate repertoire size and how much clonotypes are shared between individuals, the study performed deep sequencing of blood TCR repertoires from roughly five healthy adults. Different laboratories and diverse techniques were used to prepare libraries and sequence TCR repertoires, to increase sequencing depth and limit assay-specific biases. Per donor, leukapheresis produced somewhere between about 0.8 and 9 billion PBMCs. Overall study outcomes, separate from this receptor: Only blood was sampled, and tissue TCR repertoires likely differ from those in blood. Roughly 5.2% of naive CD4, 3.5% of naive CD8, about 2.5% of memory CD4, and 0.35% to 0.5% of memory CD8 clonotypes were shared across a few donors. Pairwise subsampling led to the expectation that sequencing depth would affect the degree of clonotype sharing among donors. Because the study included only a small number of donors, the genetic and exposure-history diversity represented was limited. Rarefaction of sorted-subset datasets indicated incomplete sequencing despite the large sequencing depth. Compared with non-shared clonotypes, clonotypes shared by all four sorted-subset donors had higher generation probabilities. Larger estimated clonotype richness was generally found for naive subsets than for memory subsets.

CD8 naive samples consisted of CD45RO-negative cells that were positively selected for CCR7, yielding a CD45RA+CCR7+ population without TemRA cells. The donors were healthy, HIV-negative adults who had no recently reported acute infections or vaccinations. Every donor was a Caucasian adult residing in Nashville, Tennessee, USA. Blood was collected by leukapheresis, and PBMCs were isolated by Ficoll-Histopaque density gradient centrifugation and then cryopreserved in liquid nitrogen vapor phase. Analytical flow cytometry was used to check the purity and quantity of every magnetically sorted T cell population. Genomic DNA was isolated from every sorted fraction and measured by UV absorbance on a Nanodrop 2000c. Using the deep immunoSEQ assay, multiplex PCR amplified TCR CDR3 regions from genomic DNA. Genomic DNA extracted from each cell subset was distributed evenly over all wells of several immunoSEQ 96-well plates, and each plate served as one replicate. For sorted subsets, each replicate PCR was loaded with around 220 ng genomic DNA, equivalent to roughly 30,000 T cell genomes. The purified libraries were quantified using a Qubit 3.0 fluorometer, sized with a Bioanalyzer 2100, and then quantified again using the KAPA Library Quantification kit. Every immunoSEQ 96-well plate was sequenced on a dedicated single-read 150-cycle Illumina NextSeq 550 flow cell. For the original study's pipeline: The immunoSEQ output contained only junctional sequences without quality scores, so filtering could not match that applied to full-length reads. Sequences were annotated with PyIR, a Python wrapper for IgBLAST v1.9, and V/J genes and CDR3 were assigned using IMGT germline references. Reads with weak V/J assignments (E-value above 1e-6), missing CDR3, stop codons, out-of-frame junctions, or ambiguous translated residues were removed. A V3J clonotype was defined by an identical inferred V gene, J gene, and CDR3 amino acid sequence. The percentage overlap between two repertoires was calculated by dividing the number of shared unique clonotypes by the size of the smaller repertoire. Repertoire richness was assessed with RTK rarefaction, the Chao1 estimator, and Recon v2.1 estimates of unobserved clonotypes. OLGA was used to compute generation probabilities for all TCRbeta clonotypes that the gDNA method yielded from a handful of donors. TCRdb re-hosts the immuneACCESS table, in-frame sequences only. Its copies lack some clones; in the studies checked, an unresolved V gene accounts for under half of them, and the cause for the rest is not known. The V and J calls and clone size are taken from that table; D and trimming were inferred from the DNA. The sample table shows around 1.9 million clones, and 85% to 95% are seen once. Around 1.7% of the sample rests with the top ten.

V is pared back by 2 bases and J by 0 bases, with 9 bases lying between the germline termini. CDR3 length: 15 amino acids, cysteine to phenylalanine. Here the CDR3 DNA is all that survives: 45 bases in frame from base 1. Via the germline V gene, CDR1 is SGHRS and CDR2 YFSETQ. Remarks on this clone: The target of this receptor is not known. No base quality information exists; no much larger clone differs at one position.

The rearranged chain carries TRBV5-1 and TRBJ2-1, with the identity of the D gene unclear. The receptor was derived from a man between 18 and 29 years old in good health. Some clones in this sample may be carry-over from other donors' samples. Sequences were obtained from naive CD8+ T cells from PBMCs. The cell subset or site label of this sample denotes: CD45RA+CCR7+. CDR3 sequence: CASSFGSSSYNEQFF. The sequenced DNA is TGCGCCAGCAGCTTCGGGTCGAGCTCCTACAATGAGCAGTTCTTC.